Listed here is a single T cell receptor beta chain. The target antigen is unknown. These data come from a study of T cells in Graves' hyperthyroidism and ophthalmopathy. Study conclusions and caveats: The model forecast ophthalmopathy, anticipating it by a median approximately 7 months before onset.

J was trimmed by 4 bases and V by 2 bases; bases with no gene match: 2. Germline CDR1 reads GTSNPN; CDR2 reads SVGIG (reference sequence). The CDR3 is 13 residues long. TCR beta CDR3 sequences were amplified from RNA transcripts. A set of HTBI primers served as the primers for a first-round RT-PCR of the TCR CDR3. TCRdb re-derived calls from the multiplex PCR reads in MiXCR, one entry per CDR3 protein. The repertoire holds 550,000 to 650,000 distinct CDR3 sequences, about 15% seen once, with more than 4.5% in the top ten. Sequenced material: blood. The rearrangement uses TRBV30 and TRBJ1-5, with TRBD1 identical over 7 bases. This clonotype was sampled from a woman aged 25 to 39 with Graves' hyperthyroidism that later progressed to Graves' ophthalmopathy. The CDR3, as DNA: TGTGCCTGGAGTCTCAGGGGGAATCAGCCCCAGCATTTT. Translated: CAWSLRGNQPQHF. The entire variable domain, with the rest obtained from reference TRBV30 and TRBJ1-5, is as follows: SQTIHQWPATLVQPVGSPLSLECTVEGTSNPNLYWYRQAAGRGLQLLFYSVGIGQISSEVPQNLSASRPQDRQFILSSKKLLLSDSGFYLCAWSLRGNQPQHFGDGTRLSIL.